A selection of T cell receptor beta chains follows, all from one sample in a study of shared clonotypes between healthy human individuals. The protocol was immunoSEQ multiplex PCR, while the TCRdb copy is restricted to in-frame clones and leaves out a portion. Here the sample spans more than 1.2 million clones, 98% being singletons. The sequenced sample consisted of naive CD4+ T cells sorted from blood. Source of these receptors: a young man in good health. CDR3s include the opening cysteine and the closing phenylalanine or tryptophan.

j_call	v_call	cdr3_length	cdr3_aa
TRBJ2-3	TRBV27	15	CASSLVGQGTDTQYF
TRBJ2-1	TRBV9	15	CASSGRDRTYNEQFF
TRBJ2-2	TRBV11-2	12	CASSWGTGELFF
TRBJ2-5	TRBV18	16	CASSPLAGSSRETQYF
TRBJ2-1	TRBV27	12	CASSFGYNEQFF
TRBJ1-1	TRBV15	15	CATSAPGQRITEAFF
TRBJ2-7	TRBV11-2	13	CASSSIGASEQYF
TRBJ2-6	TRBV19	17	CASSIGQGFAGANVLTF
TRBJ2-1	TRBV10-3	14	CAIGVSGKGNEQFF
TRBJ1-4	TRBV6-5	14	CASRTTGGNEKLFF
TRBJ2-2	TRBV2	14	CASSEDRGPGELFF
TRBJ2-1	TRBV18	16	CASSTGLAGGRNEQFF
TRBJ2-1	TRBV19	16	CASRTSGGSSYNEQFF
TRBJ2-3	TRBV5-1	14	CASSLRRGQDTQYF
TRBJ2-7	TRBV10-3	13	CAIRDRLAYEQYF
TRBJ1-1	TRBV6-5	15	CASSYFGALNTEAFF
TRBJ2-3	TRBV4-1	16	CASLKGGLAGEDTQYF
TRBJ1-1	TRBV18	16	CASSPTWGAQDTEAFF
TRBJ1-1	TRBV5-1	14	CASSSQGTGTEAFF
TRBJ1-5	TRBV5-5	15	CASSRYGTGNQPQHF
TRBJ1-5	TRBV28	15	CASSKGGRWNQPQHF
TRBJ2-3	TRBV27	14	CASSIRDFTDTQYF
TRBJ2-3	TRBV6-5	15	CASSYSGPHTDTQYF
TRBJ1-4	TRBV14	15	CASSQERGRGEKLFF
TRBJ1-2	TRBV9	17	CASSPLDTGTGIGGYTF
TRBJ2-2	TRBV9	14	CASSVQGNTGELFF
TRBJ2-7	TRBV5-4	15	CASSSGGGTSNEQYF
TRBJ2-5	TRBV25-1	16	CASSEFRLAGQETQYF
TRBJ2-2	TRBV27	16	CASSLSLAMNTGELFF
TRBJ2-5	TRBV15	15	CATKGPGGRQETQYF
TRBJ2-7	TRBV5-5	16	CASSLGTGGIYYEQYF
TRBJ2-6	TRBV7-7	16	CASSAGGRAGANVLTF
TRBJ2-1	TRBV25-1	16	CASSALHTSSYNEQFF
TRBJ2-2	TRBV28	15	CATSVRTLNTGELFF
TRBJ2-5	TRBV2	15	CASRVDHISEETQYF
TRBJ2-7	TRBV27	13	CASSLSGAVKEYF
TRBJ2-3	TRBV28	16	CASSNLIAGGTDTQYF
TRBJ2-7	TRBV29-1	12	CSARDSSYEQYF
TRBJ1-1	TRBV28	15	CASRAPTVENTEAFF
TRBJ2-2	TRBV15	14	CATSRPAGPGELFF
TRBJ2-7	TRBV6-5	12	CASSWDTYEQYF
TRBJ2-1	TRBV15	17	CATSPEPGLAGNNEQFF
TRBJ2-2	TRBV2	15	CASRRTSGYTGELFF
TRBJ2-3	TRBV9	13	CASSVAGSNTQYF
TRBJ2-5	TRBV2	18	CASKDSQTSGRAAETQYF
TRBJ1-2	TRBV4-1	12	CASSQDNYGYTF
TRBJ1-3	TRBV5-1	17	CASSLGRTTVAGNTIYF
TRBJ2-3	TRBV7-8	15	CASSPLAGGTDTQYF
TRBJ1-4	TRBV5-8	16	CASSRGQGLSNEKLFF
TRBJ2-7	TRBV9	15	CASSITTGTGSEQYF
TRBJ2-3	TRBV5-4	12	CASRLAGDTQYF
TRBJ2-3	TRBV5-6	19	CASRGGGLARIASTDTQYF
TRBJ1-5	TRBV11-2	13	CASRTTGNQPQHF
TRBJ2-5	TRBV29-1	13	CSVSWTDQETQYF
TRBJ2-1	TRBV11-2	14	CASSSNGPGSTQFF
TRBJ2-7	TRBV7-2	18	CASSRIRSGRIRSYEQYF
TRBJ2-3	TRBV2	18	CASSERSLALSSTDTQYF